This T cell receptor beta chain stems from a study of Graves' ophthalmopathy and Graves' hyperthyroidism listed by TCRdb under 2018. With respect to the entire study: Peripheral blood was collected at initial diagnosis, before any treatment. To tell Graves' ophthalmopathy apart from Graves' hyperthyroidism, and to predict which patients would progress to ophthalmopathy, the study relied on TCR beta repertoire signatures. To explore V-J signatures that separate ophthalmopathy from hyperthyroidism, a discovery set of about a hundred patients was enrolled, consisting of about 41 with ophthalmopathy and roughly 57 with stable hyperthyroidism. The 100 discovery patients were randomly divided into training and test sets at a 7:3 ratio. Following sample collection, hyperthyroidism patients were given methimazole at a starting dose of 30 mg daily, and ophthalmopathy patients were given high-dose intravenous methylprednisolone. In total, 135 blood samples were TCR-sequenced: some 40 ophthalmopathy, some 72 hyperthyroidism and some 17 hyperthyroidism-to-ophthalmopathy patients. An independent validation cohort was composed of 18 hyperthyroidism patients and roughly 16 patients who later progressed from hyperthyroidism to ophthalmopathy. In roughly six hyperthyroidism patients, the T-cell repertoire of thyroid tissue was compared with the T-cell repertoire of blood.

Between the V and J ends, shortened by 5 bases and 4 bases respectively, the junction contains 11 bases. From cysteine to phenylalanine, the CDR3 is 13 amino acids long. Only CDR3 DNA is held: 39 bases, read in frame from base 1. For repertoire sequencing, TCR beta CDR3 regions were amplified from RNA transcripts. The first round of RT-PCR was done with HTBI primers and the Qiagen OneStep RT-PCR kit, and was followed by a second round of multiplex PCR, then size selection and purification. Libraries were sequenced paired-end with 100 bp reads on an Illumina HiSeq2000. The original methods were these. Reads were processed with SOAPnuke, discarding reads with adapters, uncalled bases, mean Phred below 15, or no exact constant-primer or identifier match. High-quality paired reads were merged with COPE v1.2.5. Clonotypes were defined as unique nucleotide sequences and were aligned to IMGT TRB V, D and J references using MiTCR v1.1. Only V-J combinations with frequency above 0.0001 were analysed, covering over 98% of repertoires. For each V-J combination, a TCR clonal expansion and chaos score was defined as F50 clonal expansion divided by the chaos observed in the TCRdist matrix. Features were reduced by Welch's t-statistics and random forest to over 10 V-J combinations, which fed a naive Bayes classifier. The similarity between thyroid and blood repertoires was quantified using the Morisita-Horn index. TCRdb reprocessing: public reads trimmed at Q25 with fastp, clones called with MiXCR, in-frame beta chains kept. Rows merge per CDR3 protein into single entries with the most common DNA and genes. TCRdb, not the authors, supplied the V and J calls. This sample has more than 300,000 distinct CDR3 sequences in its table, and approximately 15% of those were observed once. The ten largest account for approximately 7% of the sample.

At least ten counts were recorded for this clonotype. Its antigen specificity is not known. Nothing much larger sits one base from this clone, and base qualities are not available. Hyperthyroidism was considered stable if no progression to ophthalmopathy occurred within 18 months of follow-up. The hyperthyroidism patients were 18 to 65 years old and newly diagnosed, with a disease duration of less than 2 months. Patients were excluded if they had other autoimmune diseases, uncontrolled infections, pregnancy or lactation. Diagnosis relied on clinical symptoms, serum thyroxine, TRAb, thyroid ultrasound and orbital computed tomography. Ficoll-Paque density gradient centrifugation was used to isolate PBMCs from 10 ml of fresh peripheral blood. Total RNA was extracted using Trizol reagent, and RNA quality was checked on an Agilent 2100 Bioanalyzer. The paper's findings and limits, for the study overall: Ophthalmopathy was separated from stable hyperthyroidism by the 13-signature model with roughly 90% sensitivity and less than 82% specificity in cross-validation and with 80%/75% in the test set. In validation, the model predicted ophthalmopathy progression with less than 71% sensitivity and 72.22% specificity; roughly 12 predicted patients were CT-confirmed with GO in a median of approximately 6.5 months. Most of the expanded thyroid clonotypes with a frequency above 0.001 were also detected in blood, and it was suggested that the thyroid immune response may be reflected by blood repertoires. Sample size was not statistically predetermined, and group allocation was not concealed from the investigators.

The sequence joins TRBV12-3 or TRBV12-4 to TRBJ1-2; confidence is insufficient to name the D gene. This clonotype was obtained from a woman aged 18 to 35 with stable Graves' hyperthyroidism. Donor details come from another sample of the same person, matched by shared clones. The specimen sequenced was peripheral blood. The nucleotide sequence reads TGTGCCAGCAGTCTTGGCGCGGTCTATGGCTACACCTTC. It encodes CASSLGAVYGYTF.